Listed below are T cell receptor beta chains from one sample, sequenced in a study of T cell responses to AZD1222 COVID-19 vaccine. Here immunoSEQ multiplex PCR was the method, and the copy in TCRdb shows in-frame clones only, minus some. The data show approximately 140,000 clones, with 85% to 95% seen just once and over 0.85% held by the top ten. The sequenced sample was peripheral blood, obtained on day 0 of MenACWY control vaccination. The source of these receptors is an adult in good health. Each CDR3 is given with its conserved first and last residue. D genes are given only for firm matches. The listing skips clone size in some rows; elsewhere it reads once, few, many or a size class.

cdr3_length clone_size j_call v_call d_call cdr3_nt cdr3_aa
15 - TRBJ2-3 TRBV19 TRBD2 TGTGCCAGTAGTAATAGTGCGGGGGTGACAGATACGCAGTATTTT CASSNSAGVTDTQYF
16 - TRBJ1-2 TRBV10-3 TRBD1 TGTGCCATCAGTGAGTCCCACAGGGGCGCTAACTATGGCTACACCTTC CAISESHRGANYGYTF
15 - TRBJ1-2 TRBV7-8 TRBD1 TGTGCCAGCAGCCCCAGGACAGGGGGCGGCTATGGCTACACCTTC CASSPRTGGGYGYTF
16 - TRBJ1-4 TRBV18 - TGTGCCAGCTCACCACCTGGCAGGCAAACTAATGAAAAACTGTTTTTT CASSPPGRQTNEKLFF
14 - TRBJ1-2 TRBV5-5 TRBD1 TGTGCCAGCAGCGGGAAGACAGGGGTTGACGGCTACACCTTC CASSGKTGVDGYTF
15 - TRBJ1-1 TRBV30 TRBD1 TGTGCCTGGAACTCCGGGCAGGGGGCAAACACTGAAGCTTTCTTT CAWNSGQGANTEAFF
13 - TRBJ2-5 TRBV1 - TGCACCAGGAAGGGACGGTTTGGAGAGACCCAGTACTTC CTRKGRFGETQYF
11 - TRBJ2-2 TRBV12-3/TRBV12-4 - TGTGCCAGCAGTCCCGGTGGGGAGCTGTTTTTT CASSPGGELFF
14 - TRBJ1-2 TRBV20-1 - TGCAGTGCTAGTCCGGGGGCTTCTAACTATGGCTACACCTTC CSASPGASNYGYTF
13 few TRBJ2-7 TRBV27 - TGTGCCAGCAGTCCCTTTCCTTCCTACGAGCAGTACTTC CASSPFPSYEQYF
11 - TRBJ1-1 TRBV19 - TGTGCCAGTAGCACTGGAAGTGAAGCTTTCTTT CASSTGSEAFF
11 - TRBJ2-7 TRBV6-4 - TGTGCCAGCAGTGACCTTTACGAGCAGTACTTC CASSDLYEQYF
16 - TRBJ1-4 TRBV5-5 - TGTGCCAGCAGCCCGAGGGCTGGGGGGGTCAATGAAAAACTGTTTTTT CASSPRAGGVNEKLFF
13 - TRBJ1-2 TRBV14 - TGTGCCAGCAGCACGGACGCCTTTGAGGGCTACACCTTC CASSTDAFEGYTF
13 - TRBJ1-2 TRBV28 - TGTGCCAGCAGTTTGGGGCGGACCTATGGCTACACCTTC CASSLGRTYGYTF
16 - TRBJ2-1 TRBV18 TRBD2 TGTGCCAGCTCACCTACAGCCCGGGGACTAGTCCATGAGCAGTTCTTC CASSPTARGLVHEQFF
14 once TRBJ1-2 TRBV13 - TGTGCCAGCAGCTTAGGGCGCAGTAACTATGGCTACACCTTC CASSLGRSNYGYTF
12 - TRBJ1-1 TRBV6-5 - TGTGCCAGCAGACCCGACAGGAGGAGAGCTTTCTTT CASRPDRRRAFF
12 - TRBJ1-2 TRBV7-9 - TGTGCCAGCAGCCTTCAGACGGGAGGCTACACCTTC CASSLQTGGYTF
15 - TRBJ2-5 TRBV5-5 TRBD2 TGTGCCAGCAGCTTGGGTTTTGGGGGGGACGAGACCCAGTACTTC CASSLGFGGDETQYF
13 - TRBJ2-2 TRBV5-1 - TGCGCCAGCAGCTTTCGCCCTATCGGGGAGCTGTTTTTT CASSFRPIGELFF
16 - TRBJ2-1 TRBV9 - TGTGCCAGCAGCGTATCCCGGAGGAGCCCCTACAATGAGCAGTTCTTC CASSVSRRSPYNEQFF
17 - TRBJ1-3 TRBV27 - TGTGCCAGCAGTTTATCAGGGGGGAGCAACTCTGGAAACACCATATATTTT CASSLSGGSNSGNTIYF
15 few TRBJ2-2 TRBV9 TRBD2 TGTGCCAGCAGCGTAAGCGGACTAGAGGACGGGGAGCTGTTTTTT CASSVSGLEDGELFF
12 - TRBJ1-1 TRBV6-5 - TGTGCCGGGGGAAGTAGGAACACTGAAGCTTTCTTT CAGGSRNTEAFF
15 few TRBJ1-1 TRBV5-4 - TGTGCCAGCAGCTCCCGGGCCCAAATGAACACTGAAGCTTTCTTT CASSSRAQMNTEAFF
15 - TRBJ1-5 TRBV5-6 - TGTGCCAGCAGCTACGGACCTTATAGCAATCAGCCCCAGCATTTT CASSYGPYSNQPQHF
12 - TRBJ1-1 TRBV5-6 - TGTGCCAGCAGCTTGAGAGGCACTGAAGCTTTCTTT CASSLRGTEAFF
16 - TRBJ1-3 TRBV10-3 - TGTGCCATCAGTGACTCGCGCCAGAGCTCTGGAAACACCATATATTTT CAISDSRQSSGNTIYF
11 once TRBJ1-1 TRBV19 - TGTGCCAGTAGTATATGGGGGGAAGCTTTCTTT CASSIWGEAFF
16 - TRBJ2-7 TRBV7-8 TRBD2 TGTGCCAGCAGCTCCACGGGACTAGCGGGCTCCTACGAGCAGTACTTC CASSSTGLAGSYEQYF
15 - TRBJ1-4 TRBV3-1/TRBV3-2 - TGTGCCAGCAGCCAAGAGGGTGGCAGGTGGGAAAAACTGTTTTTT CASSQEGGRWEKLFF
15 - TRBJ1-6 TRBV18 - TGTGCCAGCTCACCCAGGGATTCCTATAATTCACCCCTCCACTTT CASSPRDSYNSPLHF
16 - TRBJ1-5 TRBV10-2 TRBD1 TGCGCCAGCCAGAGCGGGGACAGGGGCTTAAATCAGCCCCAGCATTTT CASQSGDRGLNQPQHF
12 - TRBJ1-5 TRBV30 - TGTGCCTGGGGGAGAACCAATCAGCCCCAGCATTTT CAWGRTNQPQHF
16 - TRBJ1-6 TRBV3-1/TRBV3-2 - TGTGCCAGCAGCAAAGGGGTTCAGACCATTAATTCACCCCTCCACTTT CASSKGVQTINSPLHF
14 - TRBJ2-6 TRBV18 - TGTGCCAGCTCACCCCAATCTGGGGCCAACGTCCTGACTTTC CASSPQSGANVLTF
15 - TRBJ1-6 TRBV7-2 - TGTGCCAGCAGCGCCTCGGGGTCCTATAATTCACCCCTCCACTTT CASSASGSYNSPLHF
14 - TRBJ1-1 TRBV19 TRBD1 TGTGCCAGTAGTCCTCTCTCGGACAGGGGGCAAGCTTTCTTT CASSPLSDRGQAFF
12 - TRBJ1-1 TRBV10-3 - TGTGCCATCAAGGCAGTGAACACTGAAGCTTTCTTT CAIKAVNTEAFF
15 - TRBJ1-2 TRBV24-1 - TGTGCCACCAGTGATACCCGGTCGGGGGCTTGGGGCTACACCTTC CATSDTRSGAWGYTF